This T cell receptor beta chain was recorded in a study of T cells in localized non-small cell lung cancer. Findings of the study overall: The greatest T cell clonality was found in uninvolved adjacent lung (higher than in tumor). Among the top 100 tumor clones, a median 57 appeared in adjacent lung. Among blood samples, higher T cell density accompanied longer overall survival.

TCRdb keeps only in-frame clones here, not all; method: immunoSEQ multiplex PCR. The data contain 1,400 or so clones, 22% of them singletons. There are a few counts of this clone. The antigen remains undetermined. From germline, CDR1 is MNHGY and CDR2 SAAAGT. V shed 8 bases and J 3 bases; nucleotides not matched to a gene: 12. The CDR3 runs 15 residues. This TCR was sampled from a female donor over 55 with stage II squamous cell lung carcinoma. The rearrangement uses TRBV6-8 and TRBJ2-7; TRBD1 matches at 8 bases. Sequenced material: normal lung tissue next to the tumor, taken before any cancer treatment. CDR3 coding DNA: TGTGCCAGCGACCGCGGGACAGGAGGACTCTACGAGCAGTACTTC. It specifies CASDRGTGGLYEQYF.